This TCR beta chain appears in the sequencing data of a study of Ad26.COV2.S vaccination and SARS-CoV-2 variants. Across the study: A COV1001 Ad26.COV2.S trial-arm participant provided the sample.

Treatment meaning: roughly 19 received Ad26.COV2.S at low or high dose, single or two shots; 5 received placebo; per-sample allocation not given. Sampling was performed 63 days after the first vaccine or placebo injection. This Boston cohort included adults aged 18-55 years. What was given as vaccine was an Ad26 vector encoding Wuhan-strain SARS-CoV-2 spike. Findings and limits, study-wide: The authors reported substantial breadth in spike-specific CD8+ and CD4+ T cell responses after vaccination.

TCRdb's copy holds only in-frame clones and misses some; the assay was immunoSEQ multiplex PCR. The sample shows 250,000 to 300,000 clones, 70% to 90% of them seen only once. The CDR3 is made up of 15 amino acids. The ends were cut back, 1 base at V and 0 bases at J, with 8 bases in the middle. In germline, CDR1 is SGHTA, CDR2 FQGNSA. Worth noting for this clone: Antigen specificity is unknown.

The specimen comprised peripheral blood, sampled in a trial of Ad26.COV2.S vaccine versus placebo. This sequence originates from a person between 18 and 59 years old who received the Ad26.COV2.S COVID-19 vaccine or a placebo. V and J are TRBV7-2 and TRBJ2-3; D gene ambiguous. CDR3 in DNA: TGTGCCAGCAGCTTAGATCGGCAGAGCACAGATACGCAGTATTTT. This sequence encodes CASSLDRQSTDTQYF.